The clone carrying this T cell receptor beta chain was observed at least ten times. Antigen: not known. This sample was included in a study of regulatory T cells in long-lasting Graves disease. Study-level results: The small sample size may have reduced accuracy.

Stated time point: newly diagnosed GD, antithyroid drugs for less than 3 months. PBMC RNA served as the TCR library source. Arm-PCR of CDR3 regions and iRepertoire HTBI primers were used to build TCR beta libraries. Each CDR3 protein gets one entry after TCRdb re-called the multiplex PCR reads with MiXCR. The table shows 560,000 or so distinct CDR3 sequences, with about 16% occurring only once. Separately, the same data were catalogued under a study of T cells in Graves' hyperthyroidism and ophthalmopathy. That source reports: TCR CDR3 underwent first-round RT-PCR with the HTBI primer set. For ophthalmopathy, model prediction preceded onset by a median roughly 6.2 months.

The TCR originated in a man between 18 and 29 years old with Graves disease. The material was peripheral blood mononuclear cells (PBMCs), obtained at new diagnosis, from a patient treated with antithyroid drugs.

CDR3 residues: CAWRTGGNYEQYF. The CDR3 DNA sequence: TGTGCCTGGAGGACAGGAGGAAACTACGAGCAGTACTTC. The chain joins TRBV30 to TRBJ2-7; D is possibly TRBD1 (6 bases). V dropped 3 bases and J dropped 3 bases, with 12 bases sitting between them. This CDR3 region has 13 residues. Germline V gene lookup returns CDR1 GTSNPN and CDR2 SVGIG (reference sequence).